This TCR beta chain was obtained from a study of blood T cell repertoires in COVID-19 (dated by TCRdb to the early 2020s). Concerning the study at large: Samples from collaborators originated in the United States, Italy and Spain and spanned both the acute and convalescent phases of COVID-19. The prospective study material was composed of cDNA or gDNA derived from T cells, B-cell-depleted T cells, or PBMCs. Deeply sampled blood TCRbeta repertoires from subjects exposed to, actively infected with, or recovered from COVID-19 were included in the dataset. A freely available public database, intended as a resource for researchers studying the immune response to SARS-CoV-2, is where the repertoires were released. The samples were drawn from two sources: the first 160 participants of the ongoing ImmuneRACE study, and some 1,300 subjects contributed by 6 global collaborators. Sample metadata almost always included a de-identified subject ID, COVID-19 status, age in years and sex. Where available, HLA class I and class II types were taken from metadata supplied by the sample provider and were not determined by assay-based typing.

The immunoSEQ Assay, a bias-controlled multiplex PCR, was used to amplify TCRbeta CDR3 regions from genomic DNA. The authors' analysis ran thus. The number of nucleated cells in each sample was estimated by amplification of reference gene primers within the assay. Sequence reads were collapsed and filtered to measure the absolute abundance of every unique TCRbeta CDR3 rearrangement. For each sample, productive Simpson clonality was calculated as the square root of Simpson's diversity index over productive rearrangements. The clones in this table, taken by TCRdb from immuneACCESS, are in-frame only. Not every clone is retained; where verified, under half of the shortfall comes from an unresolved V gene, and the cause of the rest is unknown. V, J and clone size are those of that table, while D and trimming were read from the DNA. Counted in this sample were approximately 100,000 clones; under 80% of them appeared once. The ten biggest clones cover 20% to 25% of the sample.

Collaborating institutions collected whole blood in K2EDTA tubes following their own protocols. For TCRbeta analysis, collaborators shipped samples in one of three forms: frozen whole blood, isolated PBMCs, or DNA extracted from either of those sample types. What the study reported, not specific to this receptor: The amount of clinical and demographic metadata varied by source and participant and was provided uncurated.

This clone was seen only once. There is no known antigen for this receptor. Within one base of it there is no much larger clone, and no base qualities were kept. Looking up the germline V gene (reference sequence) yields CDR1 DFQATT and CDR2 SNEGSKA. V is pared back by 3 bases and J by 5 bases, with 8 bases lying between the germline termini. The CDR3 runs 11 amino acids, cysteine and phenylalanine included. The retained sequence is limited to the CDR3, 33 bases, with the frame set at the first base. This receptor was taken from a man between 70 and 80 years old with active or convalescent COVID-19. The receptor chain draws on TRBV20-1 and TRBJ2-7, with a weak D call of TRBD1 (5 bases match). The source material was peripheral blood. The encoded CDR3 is CSASPRDEQYF. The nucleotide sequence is TGCAGTGCTAGCCCCAGGGACGAGCAGTACTTC.